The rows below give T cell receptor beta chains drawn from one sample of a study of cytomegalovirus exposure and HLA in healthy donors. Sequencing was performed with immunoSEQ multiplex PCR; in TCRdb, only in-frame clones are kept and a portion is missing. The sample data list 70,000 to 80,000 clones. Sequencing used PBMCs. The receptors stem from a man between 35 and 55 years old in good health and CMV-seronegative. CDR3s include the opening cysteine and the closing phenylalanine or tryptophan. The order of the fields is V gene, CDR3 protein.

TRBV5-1	CASSLEAGWVNEQYF
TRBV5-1	CASSLEGDPAVNEQFF
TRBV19	CASSPETGRVRQPQHF
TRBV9	CASSAQIRTGNEQFF
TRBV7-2	CASSWSKSGQPQHF
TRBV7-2	CASSLLRGIGELFF
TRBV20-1	CSLVQGEAFF
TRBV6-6	CASTMGGGRAFF
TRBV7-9	CASSPGQRNEKLFF
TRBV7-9	CAHESGGNYGYTF
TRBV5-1	CASSLRTGGSSYEQYF
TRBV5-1	CASSLRGRETQYF
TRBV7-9	CASSLALQGAGYGYTF
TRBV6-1	CASSVNSGANVLTF
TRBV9	CASSVAASVNYEQYF
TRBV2	CASNKGQGDTGELFF
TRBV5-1	CASSFIGQSNTGELFF
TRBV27	CASSLVGTSGGTDTQYF
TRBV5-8	CASPGQGARGQYF
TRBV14	CASGRAGRLGGAFF
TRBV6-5	CASSYGSSYNSPLHF
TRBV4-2	CASSQGSGVSSYNEQFF
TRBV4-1	CASSQDQGSYGYTF
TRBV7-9	CASSVDTTPGQGYEQYF
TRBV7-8	CASTTGTGYNEQFF
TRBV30	CAWRTGGSLNTEAFF
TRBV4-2	CASSQDTAGSNQPQHF
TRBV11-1	CASSFGEPYNSPLHF
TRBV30	CALGGRGLYNEQFF
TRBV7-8	CASSGGTGSSYEQYF
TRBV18	CASSPSGQASGNTIYF
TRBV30	CARADRETQYF
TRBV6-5	CASSYPGQSSYEQYF
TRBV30	CAWGRLAGGPDEQYF
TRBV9	CASSVDPVRLAGGRGTGELFF
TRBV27	CASSLFRGTGEKLFF
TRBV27	CASSSRTVTGGPGGYTF
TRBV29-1	CSIKSSYNSPLHF
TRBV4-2	CASSQETDSSYNEQFF
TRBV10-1	CASRRGGFIYEQYF
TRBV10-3	CAISETKGQGNQPQHF
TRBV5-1	CASSLSGTGVYNEKLFF
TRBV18	CASSPTGGSSYEQYF
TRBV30	CAWSLDRYQETQYF
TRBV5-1	CASSQGARGTEAFF